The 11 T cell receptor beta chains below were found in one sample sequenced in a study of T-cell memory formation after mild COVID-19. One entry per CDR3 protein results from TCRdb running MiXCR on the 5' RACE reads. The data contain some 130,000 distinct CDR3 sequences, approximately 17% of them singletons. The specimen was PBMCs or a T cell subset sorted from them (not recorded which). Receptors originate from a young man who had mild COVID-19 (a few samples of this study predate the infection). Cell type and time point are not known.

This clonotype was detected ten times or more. The CDR3 DNA reads as TGCAGTGCTAGGCTTCCGAGACTAGCGGGGGTCGAGCAGTACTTC. Translation gives CSARLPRLAGVEQYF. V and J are TRBV20-1 and TRBJ2-7; TRBD2 aligns across 12 bases. Germline V gives CDR1 DFQATT, CDR2 SNEGSKA (reference sequence). The V and J ends lost 3 bases and 6 bases, in that order; junction bases with no gene match: 9. CDR3 length equals 15 residues.

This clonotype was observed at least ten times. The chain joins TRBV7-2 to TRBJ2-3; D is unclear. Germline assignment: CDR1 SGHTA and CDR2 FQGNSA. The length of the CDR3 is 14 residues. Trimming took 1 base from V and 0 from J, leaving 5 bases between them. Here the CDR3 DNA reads TGTGCCAGCAGCTTAGGCGCTAGCACAGATACGCAGTATTTT. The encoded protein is CASSLGASTDTQYF.

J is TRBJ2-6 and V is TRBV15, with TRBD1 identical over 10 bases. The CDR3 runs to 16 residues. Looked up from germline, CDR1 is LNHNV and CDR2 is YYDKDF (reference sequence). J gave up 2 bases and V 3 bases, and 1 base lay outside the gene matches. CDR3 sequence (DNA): TGTGCCACCAGCAGGACAGGGGGCGCTGGGGCCAACGTCCTGACTTTC. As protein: CATSRTGGAGANVLTF.

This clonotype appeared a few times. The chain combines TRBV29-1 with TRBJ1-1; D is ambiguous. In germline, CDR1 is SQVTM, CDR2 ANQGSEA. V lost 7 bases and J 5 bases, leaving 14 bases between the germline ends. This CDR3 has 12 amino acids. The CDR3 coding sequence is TGCAGCGCTGGAGGGCCCGAGACTGAAGCTTTCTTT. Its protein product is CSAGGPETEAFF.

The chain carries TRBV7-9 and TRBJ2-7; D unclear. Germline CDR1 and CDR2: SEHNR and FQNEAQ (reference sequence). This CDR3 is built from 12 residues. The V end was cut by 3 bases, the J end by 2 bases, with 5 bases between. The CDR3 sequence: CASSLDAYEQYF. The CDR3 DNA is TGTGCCAGCAGCTTGGACGCCTACGAGCAGTACTTC.

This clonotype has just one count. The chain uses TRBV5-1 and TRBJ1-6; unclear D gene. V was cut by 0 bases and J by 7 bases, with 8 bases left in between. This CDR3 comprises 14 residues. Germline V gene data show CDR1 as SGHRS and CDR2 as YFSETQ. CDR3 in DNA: TGCGCCAGCAGCTTGGAGGTGGGGAATTCACCCCTCCACTTT. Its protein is CASSLEVGNSPLHF.

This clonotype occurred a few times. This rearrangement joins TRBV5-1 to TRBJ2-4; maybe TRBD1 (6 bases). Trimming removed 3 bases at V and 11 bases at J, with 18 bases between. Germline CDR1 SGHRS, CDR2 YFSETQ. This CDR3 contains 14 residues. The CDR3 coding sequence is TGCGCCAGCAGCTGGGGTGGGGGCCGAACAGTTCAGTACTTC. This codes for CASSWGGGRTVQYF.

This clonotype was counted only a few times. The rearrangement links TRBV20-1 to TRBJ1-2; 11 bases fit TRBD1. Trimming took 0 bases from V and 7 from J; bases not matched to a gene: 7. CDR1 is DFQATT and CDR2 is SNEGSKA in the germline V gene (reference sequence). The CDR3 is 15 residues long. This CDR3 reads CSARERTGGLGGYTF. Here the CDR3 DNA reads TGCAGTGCTAGAGAAAGGACAGGGGGCCTGGGTGGCTACACCTTC.

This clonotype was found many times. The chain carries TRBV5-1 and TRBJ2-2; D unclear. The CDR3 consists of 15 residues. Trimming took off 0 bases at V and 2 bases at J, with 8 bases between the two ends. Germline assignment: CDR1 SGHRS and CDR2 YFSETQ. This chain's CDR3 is CASSLGASNTGELFF. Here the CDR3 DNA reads TGCGCCAGCAGCTTGGGTGCGAGTAACACCGGGGAGCTGTTTTTT.

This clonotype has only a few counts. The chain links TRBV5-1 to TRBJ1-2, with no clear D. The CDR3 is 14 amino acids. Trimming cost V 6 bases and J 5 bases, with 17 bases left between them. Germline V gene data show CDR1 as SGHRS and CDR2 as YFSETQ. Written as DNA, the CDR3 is TGCGCCAGCAAAGACGCGGGCGCCCGATATGGCTACACCTTC. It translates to CASKDAGARYGYTF.

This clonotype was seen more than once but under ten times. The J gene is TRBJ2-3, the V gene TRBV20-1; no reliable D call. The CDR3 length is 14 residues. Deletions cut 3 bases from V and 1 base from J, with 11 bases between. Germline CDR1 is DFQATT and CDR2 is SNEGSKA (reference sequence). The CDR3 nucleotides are TGCAGTGCTAGTTTACACCCAGGCACAGATACGCAGTATTTT. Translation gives CSASLHPGTDTQYF.